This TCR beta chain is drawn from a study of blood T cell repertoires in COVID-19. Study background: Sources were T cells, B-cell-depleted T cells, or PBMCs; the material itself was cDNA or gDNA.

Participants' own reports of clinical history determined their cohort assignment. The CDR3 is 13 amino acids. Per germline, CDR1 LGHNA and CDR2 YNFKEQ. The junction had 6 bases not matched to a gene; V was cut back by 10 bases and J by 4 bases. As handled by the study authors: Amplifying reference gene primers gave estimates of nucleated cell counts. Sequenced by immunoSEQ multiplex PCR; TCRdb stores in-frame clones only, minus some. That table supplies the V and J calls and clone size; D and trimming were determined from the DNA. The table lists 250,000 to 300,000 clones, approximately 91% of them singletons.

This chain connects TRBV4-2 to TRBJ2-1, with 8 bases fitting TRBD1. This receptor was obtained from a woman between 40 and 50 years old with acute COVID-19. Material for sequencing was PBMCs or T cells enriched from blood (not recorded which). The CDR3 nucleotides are TGTGCCATCTCGAGACAGGGGTACAATGAGCAGTTCTTC. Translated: CAISRQGYNEQFF.